Reported below is one TCR beta chain. Profiling relied on immunoSEQ multiplex PCR, and the TCRdb table lists in-frame clones only, not all of them. The sample has about 520,000 clones; over 75% are singletons. The data are from a study of shared clonotypes between healthy human individuals. After removal of 2 bases from V and 6 bases from J, the junction contained 13 bases not matched to a gene. Germline lookup yields CDR1 MDHEN and CDR2 SYDVKM. The CDR3 is 16 amino acids. This TCR was sampled from a woman in her thirties or forties in good health. Some clones in this sample may be carry-over from other donors' samples. The sample was PBMCs. This rearrangement joins TRBV28 to TRBJ2-7, with 7 positions matching TRBD2. The CDR3 protein is CASSLRAGSHGSEQYF. The CDR3 DNA reads as TGTGCCAGCAGTTTACGAGCGGGATCTCACGGGAGCGAGCAGTACTTC.